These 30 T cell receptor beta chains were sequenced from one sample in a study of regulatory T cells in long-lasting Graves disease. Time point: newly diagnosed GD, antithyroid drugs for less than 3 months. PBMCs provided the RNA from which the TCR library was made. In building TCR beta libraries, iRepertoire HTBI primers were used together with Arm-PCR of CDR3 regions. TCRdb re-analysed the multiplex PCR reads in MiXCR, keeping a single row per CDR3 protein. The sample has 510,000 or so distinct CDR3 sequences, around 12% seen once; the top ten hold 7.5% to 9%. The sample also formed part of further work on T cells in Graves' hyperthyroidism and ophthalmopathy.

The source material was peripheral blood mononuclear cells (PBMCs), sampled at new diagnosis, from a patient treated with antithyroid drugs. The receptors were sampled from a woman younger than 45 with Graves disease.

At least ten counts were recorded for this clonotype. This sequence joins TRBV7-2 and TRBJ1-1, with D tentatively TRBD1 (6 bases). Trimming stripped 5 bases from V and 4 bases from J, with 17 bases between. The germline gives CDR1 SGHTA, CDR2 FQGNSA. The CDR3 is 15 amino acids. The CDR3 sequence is CASSPQQGGFTEAFF. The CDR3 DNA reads TGTGCCAGCAGCCCACAACAGGGAGGATTCACTGAAGCTTTCTTT.

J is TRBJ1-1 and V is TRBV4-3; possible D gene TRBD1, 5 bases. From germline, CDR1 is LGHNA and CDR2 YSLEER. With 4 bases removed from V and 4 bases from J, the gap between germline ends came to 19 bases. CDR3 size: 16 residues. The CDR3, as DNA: TGCGCCAGCAGCCGTTCGGGGACCGGGAGCGGCACTGAAGCTTTCTTT. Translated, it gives CASSRSGTGSGTEAFF.

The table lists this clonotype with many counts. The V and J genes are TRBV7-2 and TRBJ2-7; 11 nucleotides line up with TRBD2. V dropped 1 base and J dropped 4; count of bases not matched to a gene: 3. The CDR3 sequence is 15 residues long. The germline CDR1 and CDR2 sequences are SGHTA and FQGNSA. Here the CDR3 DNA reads TGTGCCAGCAGCTTAGACCTAGCGGGAGGTTACGAGCAGTACTTC. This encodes CASSLDLAGGYEQYF.

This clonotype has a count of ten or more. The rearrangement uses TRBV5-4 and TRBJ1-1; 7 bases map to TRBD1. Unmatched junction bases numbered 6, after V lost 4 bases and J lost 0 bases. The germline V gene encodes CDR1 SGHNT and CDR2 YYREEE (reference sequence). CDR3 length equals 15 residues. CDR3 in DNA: TGTGCCAGCAGCGGTGAACAGGGGCTGAACACTGAAGCTTTCTTT. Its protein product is CASSGEQGLNTEAFF.

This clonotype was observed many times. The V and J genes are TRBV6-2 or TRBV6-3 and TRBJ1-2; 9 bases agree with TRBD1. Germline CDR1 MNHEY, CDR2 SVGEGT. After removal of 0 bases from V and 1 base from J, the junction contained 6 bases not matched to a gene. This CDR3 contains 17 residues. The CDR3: CASSYSNRGHGNYGYTF. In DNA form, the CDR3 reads TGTGCCAGCAGTTACTCCAACAGGGGGCACGGTAACTATGGCTACACCTTC.

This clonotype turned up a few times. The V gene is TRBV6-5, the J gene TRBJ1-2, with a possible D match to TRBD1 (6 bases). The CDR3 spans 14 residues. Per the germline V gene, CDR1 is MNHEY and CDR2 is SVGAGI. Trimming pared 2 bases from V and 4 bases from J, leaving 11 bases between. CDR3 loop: CASSYQGGAYGYTF. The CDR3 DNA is TGTGCCAGCAGTTACCAAGGGGGAGCCTATGGCTACACCTTC.

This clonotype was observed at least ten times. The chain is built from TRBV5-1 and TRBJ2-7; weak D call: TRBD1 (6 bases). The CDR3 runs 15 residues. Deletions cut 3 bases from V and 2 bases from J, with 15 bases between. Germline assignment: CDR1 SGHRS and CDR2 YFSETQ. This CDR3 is CASSSVTGSAYEQYF. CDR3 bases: TGCGCCAGCAGCTCGGTGACAGGTTCCGCCTACGAGCAGTACTTC. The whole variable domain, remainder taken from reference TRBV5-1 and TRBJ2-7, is KAGVTQTPRYLIKTRGQQVTLSCSPISGHRSVSWYQQTPGQGLQFLFEYFSETQRNKGNFPGRFSGRQFSNSRSEMNVSTLELGDSALYLCASSSVTGSAYEQYFGPGTRLTVT.

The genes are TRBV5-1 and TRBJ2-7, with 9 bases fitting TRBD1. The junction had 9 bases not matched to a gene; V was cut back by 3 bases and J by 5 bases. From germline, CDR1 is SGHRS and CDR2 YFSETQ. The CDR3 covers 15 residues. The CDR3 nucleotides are TGCGCCAGCAGCTCGCAACCGGGACAGGGCCACGAGCAGTACTTC. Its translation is CASSSQPGQGHEQYF.

The CDR3 reads CASGLVSGGSTEAFF. The CDR3, as DNA: TGTGCTAGTGGTTTGGTAAGTGGGGGTTCCACTGAAGCTTTCTTT. The rearrangement links TRBV12-5 to TRBJ1-1; D perhaps matches TRBD1 (5 bases). The germline V and J ends were trimmed by 0 bases and 4 bases, with 12 bases remaining between them. Germline assignment: CDR1 LGHNT and CDR2 FRNRAP. The CDR3 sequence is 15 residues long. The whole variable domain, remainder taken from reference TRBV12-5 and TRBJ1-1, is DARVTQTPRHKVTEMGQEVTMRCQPILGHNTVFWYRQTMMQGLELLAYFRNRAPLDDSGMPKDRFSAEMPDATLATLKIQPSEPRDSAVYFCASGLVSGGSTEAFFGQGTRLTVV.

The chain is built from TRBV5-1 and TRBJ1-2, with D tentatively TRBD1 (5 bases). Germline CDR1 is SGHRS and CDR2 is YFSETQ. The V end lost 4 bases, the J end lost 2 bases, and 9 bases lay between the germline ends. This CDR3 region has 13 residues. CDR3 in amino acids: CASSKDINYGYTF. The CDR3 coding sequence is TGCGCCAGCAGCAAGGACATCAACTATGGCTACACCTTC.

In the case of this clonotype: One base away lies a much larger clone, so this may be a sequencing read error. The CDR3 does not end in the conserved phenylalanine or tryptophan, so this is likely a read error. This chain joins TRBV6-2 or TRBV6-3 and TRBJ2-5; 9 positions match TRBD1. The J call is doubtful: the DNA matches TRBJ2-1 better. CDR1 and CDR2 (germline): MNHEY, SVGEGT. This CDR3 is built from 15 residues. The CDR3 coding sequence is TGTGCCAGCAGTTCGCCGGGACAGGGAAACAATGAGCAGTTCCTC. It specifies CASSSPGQGNNEQFL.

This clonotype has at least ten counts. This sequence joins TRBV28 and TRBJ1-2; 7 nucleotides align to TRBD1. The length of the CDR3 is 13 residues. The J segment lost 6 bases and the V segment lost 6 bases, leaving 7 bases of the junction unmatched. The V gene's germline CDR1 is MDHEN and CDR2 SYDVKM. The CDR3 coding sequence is TGTGCCAGCAGCTCCACAGGGGTCCATGGCTACACCTTC. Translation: CASSSTGVHGYTF.

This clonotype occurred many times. CDR3 loop: CASSESGGPETQYF. CDR3 DNA: TGCGCCAGCAGTGAGTCGGGCGGACCAGAGACCCAGTACTTC. This chain joins TRBV10-2 and TRBJ2-5, with no clear D. Trimming removed 0 bases at V and 4 bases at J, with 9 bases between. Germline-derived CDR1 and CDR2 are WSHSY and SAAADI. This CDR3 region has 14 residues.

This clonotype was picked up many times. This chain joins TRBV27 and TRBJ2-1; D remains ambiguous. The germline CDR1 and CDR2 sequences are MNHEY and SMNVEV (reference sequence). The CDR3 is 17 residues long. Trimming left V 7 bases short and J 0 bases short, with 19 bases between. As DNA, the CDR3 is TGTGCCAGCAATAAGCCCGGACCGGGTAGCTCCTACAATGAGCAGTTCTTC. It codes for CASNKPGPGSSYNEQFF.

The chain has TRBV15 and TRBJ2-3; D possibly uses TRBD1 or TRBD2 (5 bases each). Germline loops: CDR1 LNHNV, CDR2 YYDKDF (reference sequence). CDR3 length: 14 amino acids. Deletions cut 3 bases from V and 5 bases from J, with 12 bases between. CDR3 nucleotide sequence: TGTGCCACCAGCAGGGACAACGGAGGAGATACGCAGTATTTT. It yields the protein CATSRDNGGDTQYF.

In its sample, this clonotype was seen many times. The CDR3 protein is CASSPNRGVGETQYF. As DNA, the CDR3 is TGTGCCAGCAGCCCAAACAGGGGAGTAGGAGAGACCCAGTACTTC. The V gene is TRBV11-2, the J gene TRBJ2-5; 7 positions agree with TRBD1. This CDR3 has 15 residues. V shed 5 bases and J 4 bases; nucleotides not matched to a gene: 10. Germline V lookup: CDR1 SGHAT, CDR2 FQNNGV.

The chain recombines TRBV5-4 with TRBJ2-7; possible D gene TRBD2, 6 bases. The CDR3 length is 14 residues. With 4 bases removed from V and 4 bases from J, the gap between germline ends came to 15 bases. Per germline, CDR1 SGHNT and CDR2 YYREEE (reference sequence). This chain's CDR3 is CASSPGLDAYEQYF. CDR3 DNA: TGTGCCAGCAGCCCGGGACTTGACGCTTACGAGCAGTACTTC.

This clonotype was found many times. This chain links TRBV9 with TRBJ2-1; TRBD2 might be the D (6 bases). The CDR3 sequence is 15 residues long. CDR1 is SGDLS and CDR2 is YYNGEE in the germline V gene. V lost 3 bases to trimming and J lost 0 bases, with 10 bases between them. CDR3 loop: CASSGRAGSYNEQFF. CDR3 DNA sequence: TGTGCCAGCAGCGGGAGGGCCGGCTCCTACAATGAGCAGTTCTTC.

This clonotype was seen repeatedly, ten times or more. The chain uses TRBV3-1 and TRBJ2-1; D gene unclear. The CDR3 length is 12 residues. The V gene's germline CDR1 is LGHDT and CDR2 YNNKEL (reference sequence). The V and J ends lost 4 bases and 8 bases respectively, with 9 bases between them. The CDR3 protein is CASSRGADEQFF. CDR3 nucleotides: TGTGCCAGCAGCCGGGGTGCGGATGAGCAGTTCTTC.

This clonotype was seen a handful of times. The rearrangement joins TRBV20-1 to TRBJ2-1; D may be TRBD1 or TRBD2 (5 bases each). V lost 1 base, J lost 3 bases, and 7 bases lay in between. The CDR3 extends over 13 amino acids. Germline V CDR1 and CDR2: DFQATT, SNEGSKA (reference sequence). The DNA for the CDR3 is TGCAGTGCTAGAGGGGGGAACTACAATGAGCAGTTCTTC. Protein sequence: CSARGGNYNEQFF.

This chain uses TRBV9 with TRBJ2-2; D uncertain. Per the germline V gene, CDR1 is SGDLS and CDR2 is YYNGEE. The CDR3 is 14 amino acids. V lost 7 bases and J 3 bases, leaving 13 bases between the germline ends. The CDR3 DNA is TGTGCCAGCTCCCCCTCTGGGTACACCGGGGAGCTGTTTTTT. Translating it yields CASSPSGYTGELFF. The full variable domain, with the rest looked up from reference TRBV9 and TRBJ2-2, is DSGVTQTPKHLITATGQRVTLRCSPRSGDLSVYWYQQSLDQGLQFLIQYYNGEERAKGNILERFSAQQFPDLHSELNLSSLELGDSALYFCASSPSGYTGELFFGEGSRLTVL.

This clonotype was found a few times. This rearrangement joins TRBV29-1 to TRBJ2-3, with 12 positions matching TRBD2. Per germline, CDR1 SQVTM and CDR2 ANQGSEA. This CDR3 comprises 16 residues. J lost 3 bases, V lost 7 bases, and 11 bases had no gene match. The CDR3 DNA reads TGCAGCGCCCAAGCCCAGACTAGCGGGAGTACAGATACGCAGTATTTT. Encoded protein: CSAQAQTSGSTDTQYF.

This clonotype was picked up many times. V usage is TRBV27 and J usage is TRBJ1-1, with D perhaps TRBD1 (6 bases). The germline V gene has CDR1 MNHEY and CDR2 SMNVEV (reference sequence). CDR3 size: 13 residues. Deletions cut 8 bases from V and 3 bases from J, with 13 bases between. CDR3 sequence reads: CASGLQGYTEAFF. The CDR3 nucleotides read TGTGCCAGCGGCCTACAGGGTTACACTGAAGCTTTCTTT.

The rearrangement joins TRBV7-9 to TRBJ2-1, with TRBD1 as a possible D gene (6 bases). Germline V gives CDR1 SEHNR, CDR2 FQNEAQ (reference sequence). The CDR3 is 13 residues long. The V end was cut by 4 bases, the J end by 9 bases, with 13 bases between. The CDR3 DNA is TGTGCCAGCAGCTGGGGGCCACTGGCTGAGCAGTTCTTC. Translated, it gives CASSWGPLAEQFF.

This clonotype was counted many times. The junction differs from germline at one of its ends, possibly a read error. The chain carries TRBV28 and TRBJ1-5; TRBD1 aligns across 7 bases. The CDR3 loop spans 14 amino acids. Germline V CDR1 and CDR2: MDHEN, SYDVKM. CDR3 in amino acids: CASRWDSTREPQHF. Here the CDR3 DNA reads TGTGCCAGCAGATGGGACAGTACCCGGGAGCCCCAGCACTTT. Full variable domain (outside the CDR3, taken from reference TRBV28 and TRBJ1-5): DVKVTQSSRYLVKRTGEKVFLECVQDMDHENMFWYRQDPGLGLRLIYFSYDVKMKEKGDIPEGYSVSREKKERFSLILESASTNQTSMYLCASRWDSTREPQHFGDGTRLSIL.

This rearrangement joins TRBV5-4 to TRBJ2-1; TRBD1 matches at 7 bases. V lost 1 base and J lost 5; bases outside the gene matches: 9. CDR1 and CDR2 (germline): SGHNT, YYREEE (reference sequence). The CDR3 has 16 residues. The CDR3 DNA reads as TGTGCCAGCAGCTTGCCTGTGAGACAGGGACACAATGAGCAGTTCTTC. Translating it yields CASSLPVRQGHNEQFF.

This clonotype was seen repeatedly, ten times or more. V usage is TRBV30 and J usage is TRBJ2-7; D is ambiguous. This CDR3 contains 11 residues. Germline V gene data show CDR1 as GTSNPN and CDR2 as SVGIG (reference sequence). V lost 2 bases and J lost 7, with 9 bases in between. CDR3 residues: CAWSTYREQYF. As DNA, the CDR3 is TGTGCCTGGAGTACCTATCGGGAGCAGTACTTC.

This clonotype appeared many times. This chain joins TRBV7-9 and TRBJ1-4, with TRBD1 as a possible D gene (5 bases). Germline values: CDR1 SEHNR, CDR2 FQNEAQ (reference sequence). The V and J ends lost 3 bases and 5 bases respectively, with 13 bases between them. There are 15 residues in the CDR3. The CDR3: CASSLTETRNEKLFF. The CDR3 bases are TGTGCCAGCAGCTTGACAGAAACCAGGAATGAAAAACTGTTTTTT.

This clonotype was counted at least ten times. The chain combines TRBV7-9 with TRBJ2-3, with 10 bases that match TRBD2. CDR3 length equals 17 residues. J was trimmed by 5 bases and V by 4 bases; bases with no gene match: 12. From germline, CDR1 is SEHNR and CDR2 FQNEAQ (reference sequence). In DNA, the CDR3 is TGTGCCAGCAGCTGGGCTAGCGGGAGAAAGGTAGTAGATACGCAGTATTTT. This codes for CASSWASGRKVVDTQYF.

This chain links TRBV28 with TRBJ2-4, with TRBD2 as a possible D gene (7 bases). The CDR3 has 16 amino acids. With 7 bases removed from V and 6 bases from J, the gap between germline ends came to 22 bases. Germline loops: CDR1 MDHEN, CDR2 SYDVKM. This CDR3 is CASNSAGRGGGNIQYF. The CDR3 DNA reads TGTGCCAGCAATTCTGCGGGCCGGGGAGGGGGAAACATTCAGTACTTC.